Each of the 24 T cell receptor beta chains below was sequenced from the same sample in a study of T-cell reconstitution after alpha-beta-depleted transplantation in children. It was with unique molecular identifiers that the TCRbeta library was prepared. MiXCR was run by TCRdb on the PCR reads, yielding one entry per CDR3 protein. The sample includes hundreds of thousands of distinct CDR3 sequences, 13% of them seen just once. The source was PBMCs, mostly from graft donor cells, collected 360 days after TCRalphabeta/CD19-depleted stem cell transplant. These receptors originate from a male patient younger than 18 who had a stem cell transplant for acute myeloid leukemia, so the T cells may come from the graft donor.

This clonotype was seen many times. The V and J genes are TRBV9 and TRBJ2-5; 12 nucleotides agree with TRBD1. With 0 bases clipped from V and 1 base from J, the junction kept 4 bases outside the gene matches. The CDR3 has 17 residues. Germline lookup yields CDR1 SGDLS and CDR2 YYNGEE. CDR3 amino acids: CASSVEWGQGAQETQYF. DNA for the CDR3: TGTGCCAGCAGCGTAGAGTGGGGACAGGGGGCCCAAGAGACCCAGTACTTC.

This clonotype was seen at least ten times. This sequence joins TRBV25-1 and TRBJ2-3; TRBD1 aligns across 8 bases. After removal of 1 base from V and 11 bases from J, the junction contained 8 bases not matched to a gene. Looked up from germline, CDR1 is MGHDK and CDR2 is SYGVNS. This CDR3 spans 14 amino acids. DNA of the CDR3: TGTGCCAGCAGTGAATCGGCGACAGGGGAGAAGCAGTATTTT. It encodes CASSESATGEKQYF.

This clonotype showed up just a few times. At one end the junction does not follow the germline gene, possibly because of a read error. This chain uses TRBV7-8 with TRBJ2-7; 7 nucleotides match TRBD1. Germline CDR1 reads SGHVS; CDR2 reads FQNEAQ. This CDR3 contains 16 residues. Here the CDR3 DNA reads TGTGCCAGCAGCTTAGGGACGGGGACAGTATCCTCCGAGCAGTACTTC. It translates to CASSLGTGTVSSEQYF.

The CDR3: CASSLGSRRRPTDTQYF. CDR3 DNA sequence: TGTGCCAGCAGTTTAGGGAGTCGGCGACGGCCCACAGATACGCAGTATTTT. The chain uses TRBV12-3 or TRBV12-4 and TRBJ2-3; D not certain. V lost 1 base and J 2 bases, leaving 16 bases between the germline ends. CDR3 length: 17 amino acids.

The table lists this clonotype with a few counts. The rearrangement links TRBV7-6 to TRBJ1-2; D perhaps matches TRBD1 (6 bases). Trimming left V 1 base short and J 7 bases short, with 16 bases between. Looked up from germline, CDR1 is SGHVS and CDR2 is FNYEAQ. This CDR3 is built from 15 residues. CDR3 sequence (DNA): TGTGCCAGCAGCTTAGGGTTACAGGGAAGCGGTGGCTACACCTTC. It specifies CASSLGLQGSGGYTF.

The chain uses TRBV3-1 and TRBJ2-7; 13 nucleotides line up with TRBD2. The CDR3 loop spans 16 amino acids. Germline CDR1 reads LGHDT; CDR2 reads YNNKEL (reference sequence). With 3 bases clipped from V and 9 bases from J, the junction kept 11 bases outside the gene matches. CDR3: CASSQSGLAGSGVQYF. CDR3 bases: TGTGCCAGCAGCCAGTCGGGACTAGCGGGATCCGGGGTGCAGTACTTC.

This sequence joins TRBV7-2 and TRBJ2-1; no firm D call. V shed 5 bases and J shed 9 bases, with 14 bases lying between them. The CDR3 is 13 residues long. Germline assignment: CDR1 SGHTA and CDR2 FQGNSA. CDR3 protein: CASSPLQWGEQFF. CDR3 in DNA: TGTGCCAGCAGCCCCCTGCAGTGGGGTGAGCAGTTCTTC.

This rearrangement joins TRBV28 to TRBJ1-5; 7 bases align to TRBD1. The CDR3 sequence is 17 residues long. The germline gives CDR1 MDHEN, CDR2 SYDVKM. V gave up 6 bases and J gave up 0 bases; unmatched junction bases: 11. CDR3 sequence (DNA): TGTGCCAGCAGATCGGACAGGCAACAAAATAGCAATCAGCCCCAGCATTTT. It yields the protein CASRSDRQQNSNQPQHF.

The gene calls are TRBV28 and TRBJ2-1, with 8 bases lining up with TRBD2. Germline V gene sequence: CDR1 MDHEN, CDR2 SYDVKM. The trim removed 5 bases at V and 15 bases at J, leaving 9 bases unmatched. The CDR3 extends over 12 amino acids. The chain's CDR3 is CASSLVAGPRFF. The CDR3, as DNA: TGTGCCAGCAGTCTTGTAGCGGGACCTCGGTTCTTC.

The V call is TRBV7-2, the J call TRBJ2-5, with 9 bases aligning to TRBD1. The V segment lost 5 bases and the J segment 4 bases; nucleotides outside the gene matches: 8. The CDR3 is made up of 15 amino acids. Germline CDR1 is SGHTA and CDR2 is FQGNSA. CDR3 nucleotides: TGTGCCAGCAGCACCCGACAGGGGGGGGTAGAGACCCAGTACTTC. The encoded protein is CASSTRQGGVETQYF.

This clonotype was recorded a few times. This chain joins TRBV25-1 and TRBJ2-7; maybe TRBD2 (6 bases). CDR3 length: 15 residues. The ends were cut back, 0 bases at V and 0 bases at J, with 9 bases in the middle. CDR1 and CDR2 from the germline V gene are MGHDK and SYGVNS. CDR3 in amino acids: CASSEYGGSSYEQYF. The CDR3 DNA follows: TGTGCCAGCAGTGAATACGGGGGAAGCTCCTACGAGCAGTACTTC.

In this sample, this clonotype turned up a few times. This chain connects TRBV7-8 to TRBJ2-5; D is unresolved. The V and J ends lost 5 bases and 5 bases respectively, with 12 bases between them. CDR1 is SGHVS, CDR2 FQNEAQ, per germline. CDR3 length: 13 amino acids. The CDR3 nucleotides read TGTGCCAGCAGCCCAGAGGTGTGGGAGACCCAGTACTTC. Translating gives CASSPEVWETQYF.

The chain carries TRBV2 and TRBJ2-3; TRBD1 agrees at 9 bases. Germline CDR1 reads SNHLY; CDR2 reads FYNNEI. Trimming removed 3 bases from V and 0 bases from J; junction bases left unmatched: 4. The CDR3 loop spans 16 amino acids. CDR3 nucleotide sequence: TGTGCCAGCAGTGATAAGACAGGGGGTAGCACAGATACGCAGTATTTT. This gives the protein CASSDKTGGSTDTQYF.

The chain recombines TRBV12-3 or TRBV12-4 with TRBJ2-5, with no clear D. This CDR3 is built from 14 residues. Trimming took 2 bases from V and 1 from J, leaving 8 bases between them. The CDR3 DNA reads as TGTGCCAGCAGTTTAAGGGCTACCCAAGAGACCCAGTACTTC. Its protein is CASSLRATQETQYF.

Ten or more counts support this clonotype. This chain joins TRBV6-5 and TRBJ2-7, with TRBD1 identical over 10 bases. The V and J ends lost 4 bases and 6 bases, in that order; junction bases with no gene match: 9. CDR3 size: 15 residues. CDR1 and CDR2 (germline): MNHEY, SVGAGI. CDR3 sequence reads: CASSLPGQGLGEQYF. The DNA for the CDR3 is TGTGCCAGCAGTTTGCCGGGACAGGGGTTGGGCGAGCAGTACTTC.

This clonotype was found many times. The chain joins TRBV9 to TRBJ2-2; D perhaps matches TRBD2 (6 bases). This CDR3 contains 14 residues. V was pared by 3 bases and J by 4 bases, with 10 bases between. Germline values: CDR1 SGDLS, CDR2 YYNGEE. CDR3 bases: TGTGCCAGCAGCGCCTGGGACTTCACCGGGGAGCTGTTTTTT. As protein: CASSAWDFTGELFF.

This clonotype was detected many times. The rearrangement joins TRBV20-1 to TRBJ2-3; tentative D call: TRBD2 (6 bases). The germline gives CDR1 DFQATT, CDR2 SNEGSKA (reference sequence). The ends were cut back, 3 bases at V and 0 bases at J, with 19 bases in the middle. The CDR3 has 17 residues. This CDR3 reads CSASGGMGRPSTDTQYF. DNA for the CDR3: TGCAGTGCTAGTGGGGGGATGGGACGGCCGAGCACAGATACGCAGTATTTT.

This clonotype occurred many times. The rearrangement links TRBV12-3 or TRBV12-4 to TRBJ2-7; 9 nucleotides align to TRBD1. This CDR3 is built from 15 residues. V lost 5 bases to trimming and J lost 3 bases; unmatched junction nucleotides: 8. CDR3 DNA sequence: TGTGCCAGCAGTGGACAGGGGAATGGGGGCTACGAGCAGTACTTC. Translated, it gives CASSGQGNGGYEQYF.

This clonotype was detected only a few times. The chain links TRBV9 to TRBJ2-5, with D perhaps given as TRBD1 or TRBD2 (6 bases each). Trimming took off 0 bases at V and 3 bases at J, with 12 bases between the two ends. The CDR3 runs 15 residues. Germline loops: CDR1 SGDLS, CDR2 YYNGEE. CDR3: CASSVAEGVKETQYF. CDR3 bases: TGTGCCAGCAGCGTAGCGGAGGGGGTCAAAGAGACCCAGTACTTC.

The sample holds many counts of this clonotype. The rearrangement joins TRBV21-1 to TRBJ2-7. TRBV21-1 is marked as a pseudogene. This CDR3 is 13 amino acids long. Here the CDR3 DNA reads TGTGCCAGCGGGTCACAGGGAGTCTACGAGCAGTACTTC. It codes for CASGSQGVYEQYF.

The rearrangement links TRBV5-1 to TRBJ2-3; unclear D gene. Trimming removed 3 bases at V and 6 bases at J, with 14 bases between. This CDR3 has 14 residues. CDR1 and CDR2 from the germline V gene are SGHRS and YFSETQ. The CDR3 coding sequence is TGCGCCAGCAGCTCCCTCGCCGTGTCGGATACGCAGTATTTT. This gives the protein CASSSLAVSDTQYF. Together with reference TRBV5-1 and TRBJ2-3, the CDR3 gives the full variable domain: KAGVTQTPRYLIKTRGQQVTLSCSPISGHRSVSWYQQTPGQGLQFLFEYFSETQRNKGNFPGRFSGRQFSNSRSEMNVSTLELGDSALYLCASSSLAVSDTQYFGPGTRLTVL.

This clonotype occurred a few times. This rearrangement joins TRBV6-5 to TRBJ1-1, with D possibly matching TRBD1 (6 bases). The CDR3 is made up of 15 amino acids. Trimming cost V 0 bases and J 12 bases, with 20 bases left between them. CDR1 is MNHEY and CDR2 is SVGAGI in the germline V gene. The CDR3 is CASSYSGLLQGVTFF. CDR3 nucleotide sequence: TGTGCCAGCAGTTACTCAGGCCTTCTACAGGGAGTGACTTTCTTT.

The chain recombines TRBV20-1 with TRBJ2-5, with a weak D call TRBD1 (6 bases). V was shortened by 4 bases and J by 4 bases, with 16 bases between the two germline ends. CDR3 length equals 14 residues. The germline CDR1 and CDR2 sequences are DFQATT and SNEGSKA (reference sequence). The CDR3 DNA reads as TGCAGTGCTAACACAGACAGGTCCGCAGAGACCCAGTACTTC. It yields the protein CSANTDRSAETQYF.

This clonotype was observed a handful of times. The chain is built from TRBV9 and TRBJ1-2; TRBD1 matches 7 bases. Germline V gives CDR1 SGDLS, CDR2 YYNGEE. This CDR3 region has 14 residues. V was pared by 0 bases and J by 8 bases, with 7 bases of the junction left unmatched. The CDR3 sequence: CASSVEGRGSGYTF. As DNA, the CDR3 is TGTGCCAGCAGCGTAGAAGGCAGGGGGTCCGGCTACACCTTC.